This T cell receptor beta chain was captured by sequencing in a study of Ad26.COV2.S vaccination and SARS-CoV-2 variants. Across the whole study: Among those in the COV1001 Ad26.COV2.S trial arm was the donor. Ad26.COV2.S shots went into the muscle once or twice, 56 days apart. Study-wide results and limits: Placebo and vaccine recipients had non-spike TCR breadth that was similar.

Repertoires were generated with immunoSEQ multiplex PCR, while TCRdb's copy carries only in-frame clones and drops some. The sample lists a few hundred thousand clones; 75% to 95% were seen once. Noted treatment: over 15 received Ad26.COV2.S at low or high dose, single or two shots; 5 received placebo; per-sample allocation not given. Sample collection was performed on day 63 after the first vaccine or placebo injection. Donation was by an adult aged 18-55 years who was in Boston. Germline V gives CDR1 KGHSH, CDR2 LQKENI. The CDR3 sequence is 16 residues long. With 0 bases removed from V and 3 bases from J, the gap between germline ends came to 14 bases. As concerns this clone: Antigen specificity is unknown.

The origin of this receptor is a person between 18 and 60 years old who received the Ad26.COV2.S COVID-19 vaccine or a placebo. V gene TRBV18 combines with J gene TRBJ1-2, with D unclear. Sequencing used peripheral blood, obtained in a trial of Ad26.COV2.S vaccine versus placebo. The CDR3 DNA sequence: TGTGCCAGCTCACCACCAAACTGGAGGTCGGACTATGGCTACACCTTC. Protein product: CASSPPNWRSDYGYTF.